This TCR beta chain was observed in a study of blood T cell repertoires in COVID-19. Study-wide background: Sources were T cells, B-cell-depleted T cells, or PBMCs; the material itself was cDNA or gDNA.

The germline V and J ends were trimmed by 3 bases and 3 bases, with 14 bases remaining between them. The germline gives CDR1 KGHSH, CDR2 LQKENI. The CDR3 spans 15 residues. Some clones are missing from TCRdb's copy, which holds only in-frame ones; the method was immunoSEQ multiplex PCR. Among approximately 150,000 clones listed, more than 75% were seen once. Sequenced material: peripheral blood. The receptor's source is a woman aged 45-65 years with acute or convalescent COVID-19. The J gene is TRBJ1-2, the V gene TRBV18, with D possibly matching TRBD1 (6 bases). The CDR3, as DNA: TGTGCCAGCTCACCCGACGGGGGGCTGGACTATGGCTACACCTTC. It translates to CASSPDGGLDYGYTF.